One T cell receptor (beta chain) is described in this entry. Its cognate antigen is unknown. Germline lookup yields CDR1 MNHEY and CDR2 SMNVEV (reference sequence). The V end lost 5 bases, the J end lost 3 bases, and 14 bases lay between the germline ends. The CDR3 contains 14 residues. The data derive from a study of shared clonotypes between healthy human individuals. Looking at the study overall: The plates for each donor numbered three CD4 naive, three CD4 memory, two CD8 naive and one CD8 memory.

Terminally differentiated effector memory CD45RA+ cells were excluded from the naive CD8 cells, which were CD45RO-negative and positively selected for CCR7. This table comes from immunoSEQ multiplex PCR, and its TCRdb copy is limited to in-frame clones, with some not included. The sample has about 2.1 million clones, 85% to 95% seen once. Study conclusions and caveats: Sharing across four donors was highest in naive CD4 (around 5%) and lowest in memory CD8 (roughly 0.4%).

This TCR derives from a man aged 18 to 29 in good health. Some clones in this sample may be carry-over from other donors' samples. This chain connects TRBV27 to TRBJ2-7; possibly TRBD2 for D (5 bases). The sequenced sample was naive CD8+ T cells from PBMCs. The CDR3 DNA sequence: TGTGCCAGCAGTCCTCGGACTTACCACTACGAGCAGTACTTC. Protein product: CASSPRTYHYEQYF.